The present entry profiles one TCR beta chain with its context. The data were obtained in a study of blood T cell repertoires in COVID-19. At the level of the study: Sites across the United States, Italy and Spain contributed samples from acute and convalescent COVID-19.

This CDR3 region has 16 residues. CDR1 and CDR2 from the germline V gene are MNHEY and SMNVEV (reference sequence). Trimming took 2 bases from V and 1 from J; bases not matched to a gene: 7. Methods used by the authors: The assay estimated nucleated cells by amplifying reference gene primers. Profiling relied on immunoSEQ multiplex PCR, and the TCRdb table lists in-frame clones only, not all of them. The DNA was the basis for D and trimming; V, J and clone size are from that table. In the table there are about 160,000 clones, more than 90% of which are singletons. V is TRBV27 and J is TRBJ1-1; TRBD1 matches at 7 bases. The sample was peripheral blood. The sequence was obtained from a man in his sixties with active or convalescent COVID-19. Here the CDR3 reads CASSLIRQGGNTEAFF. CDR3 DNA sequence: TGTGCCAGCAGTTTAATCCGACAGGGCGGGAACACTGAAGCTTTCTTT.